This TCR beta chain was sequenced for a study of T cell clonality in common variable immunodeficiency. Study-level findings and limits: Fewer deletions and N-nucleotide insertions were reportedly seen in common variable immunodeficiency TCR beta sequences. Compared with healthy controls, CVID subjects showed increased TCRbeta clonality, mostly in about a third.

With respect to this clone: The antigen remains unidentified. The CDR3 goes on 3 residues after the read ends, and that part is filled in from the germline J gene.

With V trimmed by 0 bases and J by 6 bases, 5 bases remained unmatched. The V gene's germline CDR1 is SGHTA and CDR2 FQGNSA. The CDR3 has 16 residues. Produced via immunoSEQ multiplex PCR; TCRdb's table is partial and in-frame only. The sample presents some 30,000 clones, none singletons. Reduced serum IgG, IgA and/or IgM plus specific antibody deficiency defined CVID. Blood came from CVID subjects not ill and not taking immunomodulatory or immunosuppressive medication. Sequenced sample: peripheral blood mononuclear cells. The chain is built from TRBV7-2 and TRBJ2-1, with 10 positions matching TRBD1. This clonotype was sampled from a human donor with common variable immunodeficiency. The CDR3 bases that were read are TGTGCCAGCAGCTTAGCACGGACAGGGGGAGGCAATGAG. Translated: CASSLARTGGGNE. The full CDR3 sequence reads CASSLARTGGGNEQFF.